The 22 T cell receptor beta chains reported below all come from one sample, sequenced in a study of STAT3 mutations in large granular lymphocyte leukemia. Sequenced by immunoSEQ multiplex PCR; TCRdb stores in-frame clones only, minus some. The data contain 30,000 to 45,000 clones, more than 70% of them singletons. For these TCRs, the target antigens are not known. General study findings and limits: In T-cell large granular lymphocyte leukemia, about half of patients showed multiple immunodominant subclonotypes.

Sequenced input: PBMCs. The receptors originated from a human donor with T large granular lymphocyte leukemia. Some clones in this sample may be carry-over from other donors' samples.

The V call is TRBV5-1, the J call TRBJ1-4, with D possibly matching TRBD1 (5 bases). The V gene's germline CDR1 is SGHRS and CDR2 YFSETQ. CDR3 length: 14 residues. Trimming shortened V by 1 base and J by 5 bases, and 9 bases separated the two germline ends. The CDR3: CASSLRDRNEKLFF. The CDR3 bases are TGCGCCAGCAGCTTGAGGGACCGAAATGAAAAACTGTTTTTT.

The chain links TRBV7-9 to TRBJ2-7; D unresolved. Germline CDR1 and CDR2: SEHNR and FQNEAQ (reference sequence). The CDR3 extends over 12 amino acids. Trimming cost V 5 bases and J 2 bases, with 7 bases left between them. CDR3 protein: CASSPTPYEQYF. The CDR3 coding sequence is TGTGCCAGCAGCCCAACCCCCTACGAGCAGTACTTC.

V is TRBV29-1 and J is TRBJ2-2; D is unresolved. Germline CDR1 SQVTM, CDR2 ANQGSEA. The CDR3 sequence is 12 residues long. The V gene lost 6 bases and the J gene lost 8 bases, with 13 bases spanning the gap. The CDR3 protein is CSVARIGGELFF. CDR3 nucleotides: TGCAGCGTCGCTCGAATCGGGGGGGAGCTGTTTTTT.

The chain recombines TRBV7-9 with TRBJ2-1; D perhaps matches TRBD2 (6 bases). The CDR3 loop spans 11 amino acids. Germline CDR1 reads SEHNR; CDR2 reads FQNEAQ (reference sequence). The V and J ends lost 5 bases and 7 bases respectively, with 6 bases between them. The CDR3: CASSAGNEQFF. For the CDR3, the DNA is TGTGCCAGCAGCGCGGGAAATGAGCAGTTCTTC.

The chain is built from TRBV5-6 and TRBJ2-3; no firm D call. The CDR3 totals 14 residues. Trimming removed 1 base at V and 2 bases at J, with 8 bases between. CDR1 and CDR2 (germline): SGHDT, YYEEEE. The CDR3 region has the DNA TGTGCCAGCAGCTTGCAACAGTACACAGATACGCAGTATTTT. Protein: CASSLQQYTDTQYF.

The rearrangement joins TRBV28 to TRBJ2-7; TRBD2 might be the D (6 bases). Germline V CDR1 and CDR2: MDHEN, SYDVKM. Trimming removed 8 bases at V and 2 bases at J, with 16 bases between. There are 14 residues in the CDR3. The CDR3 protein is CASCGVAGAYEQYV. DNA of the CDR3: TGTGCCAGCTGCGGGGTGGCAGGTGCCTACGAGCAGTACGTC.

This clone has more than one count but fewer than ten. This chain connects TRBV6-1 to TRBJ2-1, with TRBD2 matching over 8 bases. The CDR3 covers 14 residues. The ends lost 4 bases at V and 5 bases at J; junction bases unmatched: 4. Germline assignment: CDR1 MNHNS and CDR2 SASEGT. The DNA for the CDR3 is TGTGCCAGCAGTGTGGCGGGGGGCCACAATGAGCAGTTCTTC. Translating it yields CASSVAGGHNEQFF.

The rearrangement links TRBV5-4 to TRBJ2-7, with D tentatively TRBD1 or TRBD2 (5 bases each). The CDR3 consists of 14 residues. The V end was cut by 3 bases, the J end by 2 bases, with 12 bases between. Germline values: CDR1 SGHNT, CDR2 YYREEE (reference sequence). Here the CDR3 DNA reads TGTGCCAGCAGCTCGGACGGGACCCCCTACGAGCAGTACTTC. Protein product: CASSSDGTPYEQYF. Filled out from reference TRBV5-4 and TRBJ2-7, the complete variable domain reads ETGVTQSPTHLIKTRGQQVTLRCSSQSGHNTVSWYQQALGQGPQFIFQYYREEENGRGNFPPRFSGLQFPNYSSELNVNALELDDSALYLCASSSDGTPYEQYFGPGTRLTVT.

V is TRBV29-1 and J is TRBJ2-2; 7 nucleotides line up with TRBD2. The germline V gene encodes CDR1 SQVTM and CDR2 ANQGSEA. CDR3 size: 13 residues. V was pared by 5 bases and J by 5 bases, with 5 bases of the junction left unmatched. CDR3: CSVIGGGTGELFF. Here the CDR3 DNA reads TGCAGCGTTATCGGGGGAGGGACCGGGGAGCTGTTTTTT.

The CDR3 bases are TGTGCCAGCAACGGTGTTGCCTACGAGCAGTACTTC. Protein: CASNGVAYEQYF. The chain recombines TRBV6-1 with TRBJ2-7; D unclear. The CDR3 covers 12 residues. Germline V gives CDR1 MNHNS, CDR2 SASEGT. V lost 7 bases, J lost 2 bases, and 9 bases lay in between.

The V call is TRBV7-9, the J call TRBJ2-7, with D uncertain. The V end was cut by 4 bases, the J end by 4 bases, with 8 bases between. The length of the CDR3 is 12 residues. Germline V lookup: CDR1 SEHNR, CDR2 FQNEAQ (reference sequence). CDR3 amino acids: CASSSKLYEQYF. CDR3 DNA sequence: TGTGCCAGCAGCTCCAAGTTGTACGAGCAGTACTTC.

This sequence joins TRBV28 and TRBJ1-2; TRBD1 aligns across 9 bases. The CDR3 totals 14 residues. The J segment lost 4 bases and the V segment lost 6 bases, leaving 6 bases of the junction unmatched. Germline V gene sequence: CDR1 MDHEN, CDR2 SYDVKM. CDR3 coding DNA: TGTGCCAGCAGACCGGGACAGGGAATCTATGGCTACACCTTC. Translated, it gives CASRPGQGIYGYTF.

V and J are TRBV5-1 and TRBJ2-1; the D gene could be TRBD1 or TRBD2 (5 bases each). The CDR3 is made up of 14 amino acids. V was pared by 3 bases and J by 5 bases, with 12 bases between. Germline V gene lookup returns CDR1 SGHRS and CDR2 YFSETQ. CDR3 region: CASSSIGTHNEQFF. In nucleotides, the CDR3 is TGCGCCAGCAGCTCGATCGGGACGCACAATGAGCAGTTCTTC.

This chain joins TRBV5-1 and TRBJ1-2; D remains ambiguous. The CDR3 has 14 amino acids. Germline CDR1 SGHRS, CDR2 YFSETQ. Trimming cost V 3 bases and J 6 bases, with 15 bases left between them. For the CDR3, the DNA is TGCGCCAGCAGCTCGGGCCTTACTGGGGATGGCTACACCTTC. Translation: CASSSGLTGDGYTF.

The chain combines TRBV30 with TRBJ1-4, with 9 positions matching TRBD1. V gave up 3 bases and J gave up 4 bases; unmatched junction bases: 9. Germline V gene sequence: CDR1 GTSNPN, CDR2 SVGIG (reference sequence). This CDR3 is 16 amino acids long. This CDR3 reads CAWRVKRQGDNEKLFF. The CDR3 DNA follows: TGTGCCTGGAGGGTCAAAAGACAGGGGGATAATGAAAAACTGTTTTTT.

The chain couples TRBV5-1 to TRBJ2-5; 8 bases fit TRBD2. From germline, CDR1 is SGHRS and CDR2 YFSETQ. CDR3 length: 15 amino acids. V was pared by 3 bases and J by 3 bases, with 7 bases of the junction left unmatched. CDR3 sequence reads: CASSYGLAKKETQYF. As DNA, the CDR3 is TGCGCCAGCAGCTATGGACTAGCAAAGAAAGAGACCCAGTACTTC.

This chain joins TRBV6-1 and TRBJ1-2; 7 positions agree with TRBD1. The ends lost 4 bases at V and 4 bases at J; junction bases unmatched: 9. This CDR3 contains 15 residues. Germline assignment: CDR1 MNHNS and CDR2 SASEGT. The CDR3, as DNA: TGTGCCAGCAGTGCCGACAGGGATCCTCTCTATGGCTACACCTTC. Protein product: CASSADRDPLYGYTF.

The chain recombines TRBV5-5 with TRBJ2-7; perhaps TRBD1 as D (5 bases). The V gene's germline CDR1 is SGHKS and CDR2 YYEKEE (reference sequence). The CDR3 covers 12 residues. V gave up 3 bases and J gave up 6 bases, with 10 bases separating them. The CDR3 reads CASSSSGFEQYF. The CDR3 DNA follows: TGTGCCAGCAGCTCATCAGGGTTCGAGCAGTACTTC.

The gene calls are TRBV14 and TRBJ2-1; a weak D match, TRBD2 (5 bases). Germline CDR1 is SGHDN and CDR2 is FVKESK. This CDR3 has 16 amino acids. V lost 0 bases and J lost 5, with 14 bases in between. CDR3 protein: CASSQDRVAFDNEQFF. Written as DNA, the CDR3 is TGTGCCAGCAGCCAAGATAGGGTAGCGTTTGACAATGAGCAGTTCTTC.

This chain links TRBV5-5 with TRBJ1-5; TRBD1 aligns across 7 bases. Germline values: CDR1 SGHKS, CDR2 YYEKEE (reference sequence). The CDR3 extends over 17 amino acids. V dropped 4 bases and J dropped 3; count of bases not matched to a gene: 13. The CDR3 loop is CASSQQLHTGDNQPQHF. As DNA, the CDR3 is TGTGCCAGCAGCCAACAGCTACACACAGGGGACAATCAGCCCCAGCATTTT. The variable domain in full, with the rest retrieved from reference TRBV5-5 and TRBJ1-5, is DAGVTQSPTHLIKTRGQQVTLRCSPISGHKSVSWYQQVLGQGPQFIFQYYEKEERGRGNFPDRFSARQFPNYSSELNVNALLLGDSALYLCASSQQLHTGDNQPQHFGDGTRLSIL.

This clone appeared once. The chain links TRBV6-1 to TRBJ1-1; D unclear. The CDR3 loop spans 14 amino acids. Germline V gives CDR1 MNHNS, CDR2 SASEGT. The V and J ends lost 1 base and 6 bases respectively, with 12 bases between them. The CDR3 DNA sequence: TGTGCCAGCAGTGAAGGAAGGATTGGCGCTGAAGCTTTCTTT. It yields the protein CASSEGRIGAEAFF.

The chain is built from TRBV11-2 and TRBJ2-2, with D possibly being TRBD2 (7 bases). Looked up from germline, CDR1 is SGHAT and CDR2 is FQNNGV. The CDR3 runs to 16 residues. The V gene lost 11 bases and the J gene lost 4 bases, with 23 bases spanning the gap. The CDR3 reads CAFRERGAGGTGELFF. CDR3 in DNA: TGTGCCTTCCGGGAACGGGGGGCCGGGGGCACCGGGGAGCTGTTTTTT.